Presented here are 6 T cell receptor beta chains from one specimen sequenced in a study of monozygotic twins with inflammatory bowel disease. TCRdb reprocessed the 5' RACE reads; each CDR3 protein has one entry and no DNA is given. This sample's clone table lists some 450,000 distinct CDR3 sequences. Sequencing was done on a sample of blood. The receptors stem from a human donor with ulcerative colitis or Crohn's disease, or a healthy co-twin of an affected twin (not recorded which).

V usage is TRBV12-3 or TRBV12-4 and J usage is TRBJ2-2; the TRBD1 assignment by TCRdb is unverifiable without DNA. The CDR3 consists of 15 residues. The CDR3 reads CASSRQGAGAGELFF.

The rearrangement joins TRBV7-2 to TRBJ2-7; TCRdb gives TRBD1 as the D gene, but with no DNA this cannot be confirmed. This CDR3 region has 17 residues. Germline lookup yields CDR1 SGHTA and CDR2 FQGNSA. The CDR3 reads CASSLGVGSRRTYEQYF. The full variable domain, its missing parts supplied by reference TRBV7-2 and TRBJ2-7, is GAGVSQSPSNKVTEKGKDVELRCDPISGHTALYWYRQSLGQGLEFLIYFQGNSAPDKSGLPSDRFSAERTGGSVSTLTIQRTQQEDSAVYLCASSLGVGSRRTYEQYFGPGTRLTVT.

The chain joins TRBV5-5 to TRBJ2-7; the D call from TCRdb, TRBD1, cannot be confirmed without DNA. Germline V lookup: CDR1 SGHKS, CDR2 YYEKEE (reference sequence). The length of the CDR3 is 15 residues. The CDR3 reads CASSSPGPEYYEQYF.

The CDR3 spells CASSHGVREKLFF. The rearrangement joins TRBV4-1 to TRBJ1-4; TCRdb outputs TRBD1, but without DNA this stays unchecked. Looked up from germline, CDR1 is MGHRA and CDR2 is YSYEKL. The CDR3 loop spans 13 amino acids.

The chain recombines TRBV12-3 or TRBV12-4 with TRBJ2-5; the TCRdb call, TRBD1, lacks DNA for checking. The CDR3 is made up of 16 amino acids. CDR3 in amino acids: CASTTRQGSHQETQYF.

J is TRBJ2-4 and V is TRBV19. CDR1 is LNHDA and CDR2 is SQIVND in the germline V gene (reference sequence). The CDR3 covers 14 residues. CDR3 amino acids: CASSTTPAKNIQYF.